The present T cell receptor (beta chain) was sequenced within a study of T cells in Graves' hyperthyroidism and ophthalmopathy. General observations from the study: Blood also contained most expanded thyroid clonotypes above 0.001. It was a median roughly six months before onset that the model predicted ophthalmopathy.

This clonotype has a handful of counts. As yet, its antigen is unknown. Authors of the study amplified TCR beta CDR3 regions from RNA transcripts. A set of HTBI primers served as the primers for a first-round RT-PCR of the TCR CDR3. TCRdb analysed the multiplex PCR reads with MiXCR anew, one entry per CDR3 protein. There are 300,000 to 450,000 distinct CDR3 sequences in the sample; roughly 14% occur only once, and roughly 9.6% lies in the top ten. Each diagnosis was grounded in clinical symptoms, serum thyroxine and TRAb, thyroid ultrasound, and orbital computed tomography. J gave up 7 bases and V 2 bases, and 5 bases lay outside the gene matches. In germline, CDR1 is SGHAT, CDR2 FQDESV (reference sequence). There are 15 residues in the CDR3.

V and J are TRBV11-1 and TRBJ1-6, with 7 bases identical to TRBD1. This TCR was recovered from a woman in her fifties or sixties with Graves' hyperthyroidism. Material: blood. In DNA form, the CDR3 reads TGTGCCAGCAGCTTATACGGGACAGAAAATTCACCCCTCCACTTT. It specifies CASSLYGTENSPLHF.